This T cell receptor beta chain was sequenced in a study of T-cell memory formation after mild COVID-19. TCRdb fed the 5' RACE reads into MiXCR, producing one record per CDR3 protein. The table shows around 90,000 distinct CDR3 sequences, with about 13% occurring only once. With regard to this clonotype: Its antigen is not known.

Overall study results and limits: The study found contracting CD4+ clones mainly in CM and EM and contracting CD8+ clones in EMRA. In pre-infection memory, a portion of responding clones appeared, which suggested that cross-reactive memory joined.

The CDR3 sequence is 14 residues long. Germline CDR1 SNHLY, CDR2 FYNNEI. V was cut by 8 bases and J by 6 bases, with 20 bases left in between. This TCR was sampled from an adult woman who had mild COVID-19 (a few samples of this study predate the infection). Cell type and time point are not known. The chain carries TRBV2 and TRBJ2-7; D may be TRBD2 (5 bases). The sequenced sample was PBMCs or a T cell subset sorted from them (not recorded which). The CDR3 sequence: CASSPLTGMGEQYF. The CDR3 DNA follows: TGTGCCAGCTCCCCCCTTACGGGGATGGGCGAGCAGTACTTC.